This T cell receptor beta chain was captured by sequencing in a study of T cells after yellow fever vaccination. CDR1 KGHDR and CDR2 SFDVKD come from the germline V gene. The ends lost 9 bases at V and 3 bases at J; junction bases unmatched: 8. This CDR3 has 14 amino acids. Overall study findings and caveats: A weaker secondary response peaked on day 5, the primary on day 15. Some clonotypes were seen in both the CD4 and the CD8 compartments. These made up a small share and likely arose from convergent recombination.

5'RACE template switching added a universal primer site and UMIs to TCR cDNA. One entry per CDR3 protein results from TCRdb running MiXCR on the 5' RACE reads. The sample has roughly 79,000 distinct CDR3 sequences; 7.3% are singletons. In its sample, this clonotype was seen many times. The antigen remains undetermined. The chain joins TRBV24-1 to TRBJ2-7; 9 positions agree with TRBD2. Material: CD8+ T cells sorted from PBMCs, obtained approximately 11 days after the first yellow fever vaccination. The origin of this receptor is a man between 18 and 29 years old who received the YFV17D yellow fever vaccine. The CDR3 DNA sequence: TGTGCCACCGAAGGGGGGACTAGCAACTACGAGCAGTACTTC. The encoded protein is CATEGGTSNYEQYF.